This is a list of T cell receptor beta chains from one sample in a study of T cell responses to AZD1222 COVID-19 vaccine. Clones were read by immunoSEQ multiplex PCR, and TCRdb kept only the in-frame ones, dropping some. The sample consists of under 130,000 clones, 85% to 90% of them appearing once. Sequenced here: peripheral blood, sampled on day 0 of AZD1222 vaccination. The receptors originated from an adult in good health. CDR3s include the opening cysteine and the closing phenylalanine or tryptophan. A D gene is named only where the DNA matches it firmly. The size field is filled for only some rows; it gives once, few, many or a size class.

J: TRBJ2-7
size: once
D: .
V: TRBV2
DNA: TGTGCCAGCAGTGCCCCCTCGACTAGTAAGTACGAGCAGTACTTC
CDR3: CASSAPSTSKYEQYF

J: TRBJ1-4
size: .
D: .
V: TRBV4-3
DNA: TGCGCCAGCAGCCAAGCTTGGCAGGCAACTAATGAAAAACTGTTTTTT
CDR3: CASSQAWQATNEKLFF

J: TRBJ2-7
size: .
D: TRBD2
V: TRBV20-1
DNA: TGCAGTGCTAGTAGCGAGACGGGACTAGCGGTAAGGGGCGAGCAGTACTTC
CDR3: CSASSETGLAVRGEQYF

J: TRBJ2-5
size: few
D: TRBD2
V: TRBV2
DNA: TGTGCCACCTCGACTAGCGGAGAGACCCAGTACTTC
CDR3: CATSTSGETQYF

J: TRBJ1-5
size: .
D: .
V: TRBV5-6
DNA: TGTGCCAGCACCTCAACCAAAGGGCGTCAGCCCCAGCATTTT
CDR3: CASTSTKGRQPQHF

J: TRBJ1-6
size: .
D: .
V: TRBV5-3
DNA: TGTGCCAGAAGCTCAGGGAATTCACCCCTCCACTTT
CDR3: CARSSGNSPLHF

J: TRBJ2-2
size: .
D: .
V: TRBV7-3
DNA: TGTGCCAGCAGCTTAGAGAGTCTGAGGGCCGCGAACACCGGGGAGCTGTTTTTT
CDR3: CASSLESLRAANTGELFF

J: TRBJ2-7
size: .
D: .
V: TRBV7-8
DNA: TGTGCCAGCAGCTTAGACCAGGTGGGGGTTACCTACGAGCAGTACTTC
CDR3: CASSLDQVGVTYEQYF

J: TRBJ2-7
size: .
D: TRBD1
V: TRBV6-1
DNA: TGTGCCAGCAGTGACGCCGGGACAGGGTTGGGGGAGCAGTACTTC
CDR3: CASSDAGTGLGEQYF

J: TRBJ1-4
size: .
D: .
V: TRBV5-6
DNA: TGTGCCAGCAGCTTGGTGGTATCAACTAATGAAAAACTGTTTTTT
CDR3: CASSLVVSTNEKLFF

J: TRBJ2-1
size: .
D: .
V: TRBV19
DNA: TGTGCCAGTAGTATTAAATTAAACCGTCACGGTGAGCAGTTCTTC
CDR3: CASSIKLNRHGEQFF

J: TRBJ2-1
size: .
D: TRBD2
V: TRBV29-1
DNA: TGCAGCGTTGAAGATCTCCCTAGCGGGGCATTCTACAATGAGCAGTTCTTC
CDR3: CSVEDLPSGAFYNEQFF

J: TRBJ1-5
size: once
D: .
V: TRBV7-6
DNA: TGTGCCAGCAGCTTACAATCAGGATTTAATCAGCCCCAGCATTTT
CDR3: CASSLQSGFNQPQHF

J: TRBJ2-7
size: .
D: .
V: TRBV7-8
DNA: TGTGCCAGCAGTTTAAGGGGGGACGGGCCCGACGAGCAGTACTTC
CDR3: CASSLRGDGPDEQYF

J: TRBJ2-2
size: .
D: .
V: TRBV7-8
DNA: TGTGCCAGCAGCCCAAGGGTCTCCGGGAGTTGGGACACCGGGGAGCTGTTTTTT
CDR3: CASSPRVSGSWDTGELFF

J: TRBJ2-5
size: .
D: .
V: TRBV18
DNA: TGTGCCAGCTCCCTAGGACAGACTCAAGAGACCCAGTACTTC
CDR3: CASSLGQTQETQYF

J: TRBJ2-1
size: .
D: TRBD2
V: TRBV10-3
DNA: TGTGCCACCAGAAACCCGGGAGGGGGCAATGAGCAGTTCTTC
CDR3: CATRNPGGGNEQFF

J: TRBJ2-3
size: .
D: .
V: TRBV6-1
DNA: TGTGCCAGCAGTGAATATCCTAGTGGGGATACGCAGTATTTT
CDR3: CASSEYPSGDTQYF

J: TRBJ1-1
size: .
D: TRBD1
V: TRBV5-6
DNA: TGTGCCAGCAGATTTACCGGGACAGGGAATACTGAAGCTTTCTTT
CDR3: CASRFTGTGNTEAFF

J: TRBJ2-1
size: .
D: .
V: TRBV5-6
DNA: TGTGCCAGCAGCTCTTACGGGGCGGAGTACAATGAGCAGTTCTTC
CDR3: CASSSYGAEYNEQFF

J: TRBJ1-4
size: once
D: .
V: TRBV24-1
DNA: TGTGCCACCAGTGATCGAGGACAGACTAATGAAAAACTGTTTTTT
CDR3: CATSDRGQTNEKLFF

J: TRBJ1-5
size: .
D: .
V: TRBV11-2
DNA: TGTGCCAGCAGCCTAGGCACAGAGGCCAGGCAGCCCCAGCATTTT
CDR3: CASSLGTEARQPQHF

J: TRBJ2-3
size: .
D: .
V: TRBV6-5
DNA: TGTGCCAGCAGTTGGAGCGGAGCCTACGGGGATACGCAGTATTTT
CDR3: CASSWSGAYGDTQYF

J: TRBJ1-3
size: .
D: .
V: TRBV6-7
DNA: TGTGCCGGGGGATTTGGAAACACCATATATTTT
CDR3: CAGGFGNTIYF

J: TRBJ2-7
size: once
D: TRBD1
V: TRBV18
DNA: TGTGCCAGCTCATCCGACAGGGCTTACGAGCAGTACTTC
CDR3: CASSSDRAYEQYF

J: TRBJ2-1
size: .
D: TRBD1
V: TRBV27
DNA: TGTGCCAGCAGTTGGGGCCAGGGGGCGCGCGACAATGAGCAGTTCTTC
CDR3: CASSWGQGARDNEQFF

J: TRBJ2-1
size: .
D: .
V: TRBV6-5
DNA: TGTGCCAGCGACAGTGGGCTAGCAGGCTACAATGAGCAGTTCTTC
CDR3: CASDSGLAGYNEQFF

J: TRBJ1-2
size: .
D: TRBD1
V: TRBV7-2
DNA: TGTGCCAGCAGCTTAGCAGGACAGGGCCATGGCTACACCTTC
CDR3: CASSLAGQGHGYTF

J: TRBJ2-5
size: .
D: .
V: TRBV10-1
DNA: TGCGCCAGCAGTGAGTCGACGGGGGAGTGGGAGACCCAGTACTTC
CDR3: CASSESTGEWETQYF

J: TRBJ2-3
size: .
D: .
V: TRBV7-9
DNA: TGTGCCAGCAGCCTTCGGACAGATACGCAGTATTTT
CDR3: CASSLRTDTQYF

J: TRBJ2-7
size: .
D: .
V: TRBV2
DNA: TGTGCCAGCACCCCCTACGGGAGCTCCTACGAGCAGTACTTC
CDR3: CASTPYGSSYEQYF

J: TRBJ2-3
size: .
D: TRBD1
V: TRBV7-3
DNA: TGTGCCAGCAGCCGAGGACAGGGAATAGATACGCAGTATTTT
CDR3: CASSRGQGIDTQYF

J: TRBJ2-7
size: .
D: .
V: TRBV19
DNA: TGTGCCAGTAGTATACAAGGAGGCTACGAGCAGTACTTC
CDR3: CASSIQGGYEQYF

J: TRBJ2-7
size: .
D: .
V: TRBV10-3
DNA: TGTGCCATCAGTGAGTGGGTACAGGTCGCGCAGTACTTC
CDR3: CAISEWVQVAQYF

J: TRBJ2-7
size: .
D: .
V: TRBV11-2
DNA: TGTGCCAGCAGCCAGGGGAGGGTCTCCTACGAGCAGTACTTC
CDR3: CASSQGRVSYEQYF

J: TRBJ2-1
size: .
D: TRBD2
V: TRBV3-1/TRBV3-2
DNA: TGTGCCAGCAGCCAAGTTTACCGAGGACTAGCGTATCACAATGAGCAGTTCTTC
CDR3: CASSQVYRGLAYHNEQFF

J: TRBJ2-1
size: .
D: .
V: TRBV24-1
DNA: TGTGCCACCTCGAGAGGATACAATGAGCAGTTCTTC
CDR3: CATSRGYNEQFF

J: TRBJ1-1
size: .
D: TRBD1
V: TRBV5-4
DNA: TGTGCCAGCAGCCCAACAGGGGGCGCGATGAACACTGAAGCTTTCTTT
CDR3: CASSPTGGAMNTEAFF

J: TRBJ2-2
size: .
D: .
V: TRBV18
DNA: TGTGCCAGCTCAGAGGGTTCGAACACCGGGGAGCTGTTTTTT
CDR3: CASSEGSNTGELFF

J: TRBJ1-3
size: .
D: TRBD1
V: TRBV20-1
DNA: TGCAGTGCTAGTGATCCCCGACAGGGGAATGGAAACACCATATATTTT
CDR3: CSASDPRQGNGNTIYF